These 9 T cell receptor beta chains came from one sample sequenced in a study of blood T cell repertoires in COVID-19. Some clones are missing from TCRdb's copy, which holds only in-frame ones; the method was immunoSEQ multiplex PCR. The profile shows fewer than 150,000 clones, roughly 85% of them singletons. Sequenced: peripheral blood. These receptors all stem from a man aged 45-65 years with acute or convalescent COVID-19.

This chain links TRBV28 with TRBJ1-1, with D possibly matching TRBD1 (5 bases). The CDR3 totals 11 residues. Per germline, CDR1 MDHEN and CDR2 SYDVKM. Trimming cost V 4 bases and J 11 bases, with 11 bases left between them. CDR3 loop: CASSWGGLAFF. CDR3 nucleotide sequence: TGTGCCAGCAGTTGGGGGGGATTGGCTTTCTTT.

The chain combines TRBV6-5 with TRBJ1-1; D call uncertain. Germline lookup yields CDR1 MNHEY and CDR2 SVGAGI. Trimming took 5 bases from V and 4 from J, leaving 8 bases between them. CDR3 length equals 12 residues. The CDR3 protein is CASSRRGTEAFF. CDR3 DNA: TGTGCCAGCAGTAGGCGGGGCACTGAAGCTTTCTTT.

The J gene is TRBJ1-5, the V gene TRBV6-5; TRBD1 matches at 7 bases. This CDR3 spans 13 amino acids. Per the germline V gene, CDR1 is MNHEY and CDR2 is SVGAGI. The junction had 3 bases not matched to a gene; V was cut back by 5 bases and J by 5 bases. Here the CDR3 reads CASSPQGDQPQHF. CDR3 DNA: TGTGCCAGCAGTCCCCAGGGGGATCAGCCCCAGCATTTT.

With respect to this clone: Its ends do not fully match the called genes, so a read error is possible. The rearrangement joins TRBV4-1 to TRBJ2-1; the match to TRBD2 covers 10 bases. Germline loops: CDR1 MGHRA, CDR2 YSYEKL. The CDR3 totals 17 residues. CDR3 protein: CASSHIAGGNSNNEQFF. CDR3 in DNA: TGCGCCAGCAGCCATATAGCGGGAGGAAACTCCAACAATGAGCAGTTCTTC.

On this clone itself: Its ends do not fully match the called genes, so a read error is possible. J is TRBJ2-5 and V is TRBV7-3; 12 bases are shared with TRBD2. The CDR3 is 16 residues long. Germline assignment: CDR1 SGHTA and CDR2 FQGTGA. The CDR3 region has the DNA TGTGCCAGCAGCCTAACTAGCGGGGGGATACAAGAGACCCAGTACTTC. Its protein is CASSLTSGGIQETQYF.

For the CDR3, the DNA is TGTGCCAGCAGCCGGGTCGGGGGTAAGGGCAATCAGCCCCAGCATTTT. It encodes CASSRVGGKGNQPQHF. J is TRBJ1-5 and V is TRBV5-8; possibly TRBD1 for D (5 bases). CDR1 is SGHTS and CDR2 is YDEGEE in the germline V gene. Trimming removed 4 bases from V and 2 bases from J, with 16 bases in between. The CDR3 totals 16 residues. Combining the CDR3 with reference TRBV5-8 and TRBJ1-5 gives the whole variable domain EAGVTQSPTHLIKTRGQQATLRCSPISGHTSVYWYQQALGLGLQFLLWYDEGEERNRGNFPPRFSGRQFPNYSSELNVNALELEDSALYLCASSRVGGKGNQPQHFGDGTRLSIL.

CDR3: CASSQDWAGYNEQFF. CDR3 in DNA: TGCGCCAGCAGCCAAGATTGGGCAGGGTACAATGAGCAGTTCTTC. The genes are TRBV4-1 and TRBJ2-1; D perhaps matches TRBD1 (5 bases). Germline-derived CDR1 and CDR2 are MGHRA and YSYEKL. The CDR3 totals 15 residues. V was cut by 0 bases and J by 4 bases, with 10 bases left in between.

V usage is TRBV28 and J usage is TRBJ1-5, with TRBD1 as a possible D gene (5 bases). Germline V gene data show CDR1 as MDHEN and CDR2 as SYDVKM. Trimming removed 7 bases at V and 5 bases at J, with 9 bases between. This CDR3 region has 12 residues. The CDR3 region has the DNA TGTGCCAGCATAAAGGGGTATCAGCCCCAGCATTTT. Translating it yields CASIKGYQPQHF.

This sequence joins TRBV19 and TRBJ1-3; TRBD1 matches 8 bases. The CDR3 loop spans 15 amino acids. V trimming: 7 bases; J trimming: 4 bases; junction bases outside the gene matches: 9. Germline V gene sequence: CDR1 LNHDA, CDR2 SQIVND (reference sequence). CDR3 DNA sequence: TGTGCCAGTAATCACGACAGGGGATTCGGAAACACCATATATTTT. This gives the protein CASNHDRGFGNTIYF.